This T cell receptor (beta chain) was recovered during a study of regulatory T cells in long-lasting Graves disease. Time point reported: newly diagnosed GD, antithyroid drugs for less than 3 months. The TCR library was made from RNA that had been extracted from PBMCs in TRIzol. Arm-PCR of CDR3 regions and iRepertoire HTBI primers were the basis on which TCR beta libraries were built. Using its own MiXCR run on the multiplex PCR reads, TCRdb lists one record per CDR3 protein. The data hold 350,000 to 400,000 distinct CDR3 sequences, with less than 20% observed a single time. This clonotype was detected many times. Its antigen is still unknown. General observations from the study: The number of shared public clonotypes was higher in persistent patients (2,741) than new patients (966).

The clonotype was recovered from a female donor with Graves disease. The sequencing used peripheral blood mononuclear cells (PBMCs), collected at new diagnosis, from a patient treated with antithyroid drugs.

CDR3 region: CSVDFSGRARETQYF. CDR3 nucleotide sequence: TGCAGTGTAGATTTCAGCGGGAGGGCCCGTGAGACCCAGTACTTC. The rearrangement uses TRBV20-1 and TRBJ2-5, with 10 bases identical to TRBD2. The germline V gene has CDR1 DFQATT and CDR2 SNEGSKA (reference sequence). The CDR3 runs to 15 residues. With V trimmed by 7 bases and J by 5 bases, 13 bases remained unmatched.